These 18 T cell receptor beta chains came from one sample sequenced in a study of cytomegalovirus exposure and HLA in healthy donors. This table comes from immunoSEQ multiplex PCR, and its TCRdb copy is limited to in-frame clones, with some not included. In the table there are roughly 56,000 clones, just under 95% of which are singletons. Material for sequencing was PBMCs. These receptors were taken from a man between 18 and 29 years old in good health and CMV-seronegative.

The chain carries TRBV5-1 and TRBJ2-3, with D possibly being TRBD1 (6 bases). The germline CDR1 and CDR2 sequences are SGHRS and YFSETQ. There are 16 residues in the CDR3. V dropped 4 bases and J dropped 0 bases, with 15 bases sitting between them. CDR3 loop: CASSEGHAISTDTQYF. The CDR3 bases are TGCGCCAGCAGCGAGGGACACGCTATAAGCACAGATACGCAGTATTTT.

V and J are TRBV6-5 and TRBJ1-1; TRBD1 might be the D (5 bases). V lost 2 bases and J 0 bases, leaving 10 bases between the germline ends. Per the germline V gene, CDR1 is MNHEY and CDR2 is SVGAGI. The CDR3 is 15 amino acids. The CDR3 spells CASSYLQGLNTEAFF. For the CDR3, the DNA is TGTGCCAGCAGTTACCTCCAGGGATTGAACACTGAAGCTTTCTTT.

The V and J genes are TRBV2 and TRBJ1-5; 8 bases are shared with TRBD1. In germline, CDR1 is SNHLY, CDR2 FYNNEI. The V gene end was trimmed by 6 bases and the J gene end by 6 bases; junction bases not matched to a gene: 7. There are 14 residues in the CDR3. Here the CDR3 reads CASSSVQGAQPQHF. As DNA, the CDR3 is TGTGCCAGCAGCTCAGTTCAGGGGGCTCAGCCCCAGCATTTT.

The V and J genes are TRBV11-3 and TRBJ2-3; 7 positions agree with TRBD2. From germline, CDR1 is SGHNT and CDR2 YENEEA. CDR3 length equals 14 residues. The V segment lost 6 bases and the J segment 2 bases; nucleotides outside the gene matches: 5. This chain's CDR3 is CASRSGLLTDTQYF. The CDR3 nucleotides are TGTGCCAGCAGGTCGGGACTACTCACAGATACGCAGTATTTT.

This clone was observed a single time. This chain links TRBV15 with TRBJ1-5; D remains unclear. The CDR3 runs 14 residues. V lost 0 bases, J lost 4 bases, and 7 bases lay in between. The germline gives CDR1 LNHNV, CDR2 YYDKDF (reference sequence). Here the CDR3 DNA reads TGTGCCACCAGCAGAGAACAGCTGAATCAGCCCCAGCATTTT. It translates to CATSREQLNQPQHF.

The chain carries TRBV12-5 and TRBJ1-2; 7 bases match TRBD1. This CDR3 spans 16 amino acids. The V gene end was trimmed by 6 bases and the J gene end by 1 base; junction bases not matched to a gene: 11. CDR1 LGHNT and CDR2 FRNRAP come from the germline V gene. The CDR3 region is CASGQDVGQINYGYTF. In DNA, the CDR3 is TGTGCTAGTGGCCAGGACGTGGGACAGATTAACTATGGCTACACCTTC.

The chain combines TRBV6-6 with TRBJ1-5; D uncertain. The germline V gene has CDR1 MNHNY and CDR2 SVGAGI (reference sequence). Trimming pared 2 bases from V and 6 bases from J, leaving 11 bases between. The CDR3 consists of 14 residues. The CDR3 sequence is CASSYGGFGQPQHF. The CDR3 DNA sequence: TGTGCCAGCAGTTACGGAGGGTTCGGTCAGCCCCAGCATTTT.

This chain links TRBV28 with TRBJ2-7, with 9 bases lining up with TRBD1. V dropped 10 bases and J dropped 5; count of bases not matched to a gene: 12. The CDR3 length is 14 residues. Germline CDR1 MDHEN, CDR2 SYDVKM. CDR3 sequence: CATGGTGFVNEQYF. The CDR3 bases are TGTGCCACCGGCGGGACAGGGTTTGTAAACGAGCAGTACTTC. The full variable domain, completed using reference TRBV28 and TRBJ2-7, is DVKVTQSSRYLVKRTGEKVFLECVQDMDHENMFWYRQDPGLGLRLIYFSYDVKMKEKGDIPEGYSVSREKKERFSLILESASTNQTSMYLCATGGTGFVNEQYFGPGTRLTVT.

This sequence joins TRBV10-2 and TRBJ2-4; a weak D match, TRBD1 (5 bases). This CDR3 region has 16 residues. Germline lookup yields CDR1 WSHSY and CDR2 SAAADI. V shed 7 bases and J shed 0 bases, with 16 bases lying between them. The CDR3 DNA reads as TGCGCCAGCACCTCTGGGGCAGAAGTAGCCAAAAACATTCAGTACTTC. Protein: CASTSGAEVAKNIQYF.

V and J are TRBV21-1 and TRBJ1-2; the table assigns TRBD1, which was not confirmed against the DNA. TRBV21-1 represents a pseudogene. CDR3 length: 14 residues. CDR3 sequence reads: CASSELRDRECYTF. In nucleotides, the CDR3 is TGTGCCAGCAGCGAACTCCGGGACAGGGAATGCTACACCTTC.

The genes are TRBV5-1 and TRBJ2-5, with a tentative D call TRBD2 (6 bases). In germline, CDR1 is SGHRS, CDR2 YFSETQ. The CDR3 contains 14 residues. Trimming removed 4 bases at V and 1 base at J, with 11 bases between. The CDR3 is CASSQRGLQETQYF. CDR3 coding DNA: TGCGCCAGCAGCCAAAGGGGACTCCAAGAGACCCAGTACTTC.

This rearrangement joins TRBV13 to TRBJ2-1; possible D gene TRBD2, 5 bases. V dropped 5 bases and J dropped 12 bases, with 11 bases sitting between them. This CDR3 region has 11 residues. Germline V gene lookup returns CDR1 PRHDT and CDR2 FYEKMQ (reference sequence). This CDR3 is CASSPASPQFF. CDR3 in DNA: TGTGCCAGCAGCCCCGCTAGCCCGCAGTTCTTC.

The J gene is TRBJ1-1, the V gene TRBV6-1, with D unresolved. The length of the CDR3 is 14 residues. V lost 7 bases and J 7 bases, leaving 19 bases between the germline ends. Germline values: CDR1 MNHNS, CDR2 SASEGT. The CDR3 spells CASILDSQRYEAFF. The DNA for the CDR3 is TGTGCCAGCATTCTAGATTCTCAAAGGTATGAAGCTTTCTTT.

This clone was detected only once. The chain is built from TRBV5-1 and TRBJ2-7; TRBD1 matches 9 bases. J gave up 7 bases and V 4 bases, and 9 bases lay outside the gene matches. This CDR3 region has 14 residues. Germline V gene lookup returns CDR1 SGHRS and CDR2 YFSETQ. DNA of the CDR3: TGCGCCAGCAGCATACGGGACAGGGCTCGAGAGCAGTACTTC. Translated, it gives CASSIRDRAREQYF. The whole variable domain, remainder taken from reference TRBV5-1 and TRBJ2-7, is KAGVTQTPRYLIKTRGQQVTLSCSPISGHRSVSWYQQTPGQGLQFLFEYFSETQRNKGNFPGRFSGRQFSNSRSEMNVSTLELGDSALYLCASSIRDRAREQYFGPGTRLTVT.

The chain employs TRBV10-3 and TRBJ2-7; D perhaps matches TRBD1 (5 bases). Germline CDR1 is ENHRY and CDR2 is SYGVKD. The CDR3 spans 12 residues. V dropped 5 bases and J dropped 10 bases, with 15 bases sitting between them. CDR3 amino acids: CAISKLRDRQYF. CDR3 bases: TGTGCCATCAGTAAACTCAGGGATCGACAGTACTTC.

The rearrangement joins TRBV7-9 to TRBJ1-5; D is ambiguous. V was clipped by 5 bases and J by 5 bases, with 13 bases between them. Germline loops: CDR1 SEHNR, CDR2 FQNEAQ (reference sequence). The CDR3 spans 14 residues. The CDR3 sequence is CASSRPGRDQPQHF. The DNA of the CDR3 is TGTGCCAGCAGCCGCCCCGGGAGAGATCAGCCCCAGCATTTT.

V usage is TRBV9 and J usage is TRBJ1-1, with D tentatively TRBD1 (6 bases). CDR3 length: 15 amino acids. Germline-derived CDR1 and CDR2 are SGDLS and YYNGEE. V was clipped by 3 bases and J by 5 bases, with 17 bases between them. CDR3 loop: CASSGGGTTGTEAFF. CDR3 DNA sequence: TGTGCCAGCAGCGGCGGGGGTACCACAGGGACTGAAGCTTTCTTT.

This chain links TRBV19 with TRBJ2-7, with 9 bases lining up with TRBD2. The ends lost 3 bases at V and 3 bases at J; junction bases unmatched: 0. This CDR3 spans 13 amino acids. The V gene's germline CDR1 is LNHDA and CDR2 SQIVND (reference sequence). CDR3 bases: TGTGCCAGTAGTATGACTAGCGGCTACGAGCAGTACTTC. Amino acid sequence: CASSMTSGYEQYF.